These T cell receptor beta chains were read from a single sample in a study of blood T cell repertoires in COVID-19. TCRdb's table, derived via immunoSEQ multiplex PCR, lists solely in-frame clones and lacks some. This sample has 45,000 to 65,000 clones, with 75% to 90% found just once. The sample was peripheral blood. The receptor set was obtained from a human donor in a cohort sampled during active COVID-19. Each CDR3 is given with its conserved first and last residue. Each record gives: D gene, clone size, J gene, V gene, CDR3 DNA, CDR3 protein. D genes are given only for firm matches. The listing skips clone size in some rows; elsewhere it reads once, few, many or a size class.

D gene: .; clone size: .; J gene: TRBJ2-1; V gene: TRBV7-2; CDR3 DNA: TGTGCCAGCAGCTTACGGTTGAGCTCCTACAATGAGCAGTTCTTC; CDR3 protein: CASSLRLSSYNEQFF
D gene: TRBD2; clone size: .; J gene: TRBJ2-3; V gene: TRBV2; CDR3 DNA: TGTGCCATCCCGACGGGGCTAGCGGGAGCAGATACGCAGTATTTT; CDR3 protein: CAIPTGLAGADTQYF
D gene: TRBD1; clone size: .; J gene: TRBJ1-6; V gene: TRBV6-5; CDR3 DNA: TGTGCCAGCAGACCGACAGGGGTTAATTCACCCCTCCACTTT; CDR3 protein: CASRPTGVNSPLHF
D gene: TRBD1; clone size: .; J gene: TRBJ1-1; V gene: TRBV19; CDR3 DNA: TGTGCCAGTCAAATCACAGGGGTGAACACTGAAGCTTTCTTT; CDR3 protein: CASQITGVNTEAFF
D gene: .; clone size: .; J gene: TRBJ2-6; V gene: TRBV11-2; CDR3 DNA: TGTGCCAGCAGCTTTAACTCTGGGGCCAACGTCCTGACTTTC; CDR3 protein: CASSFNSGANVLTF
D gene: .; clone size: .; J gene: TRBJ1-2; V gene: TRBV7-2; CDR3 DNA: TGTGCCAGCAGCTCCCTCTTAGGCTACACCTTC; CDR3 protein: CASSSLLGYTF
D gene: .; clone size: .; J gene: TRBJ1-1; V gene: TRBV5-4; CDR3 DNA: TGTGCCAGCAGCTTGGGGGGGCGGACTGAAGCTTTCTTT; CDR3 protein: CASSLGGRTEAFF
D gene: .; clone size: .; J gene: TRBJ1-2; V gene: TRBV2; CDR3 DNA: TGTGCCAGCAGTGAAGGGAAGGGGTTAAACTATGGCTACACCTTC; CDR3 protein: CASSEGKGLNYGYTF
D gene: .; clone size: .; J gene: TRBJ2-6; V gene: TRBV6-5; CDR3 DNA: TGTGCCAGCAGTTCCCTCTTCTCAGTTGGGGCCAACGTCCTGACTTTC; CDR3 protein: CASSSLFSVGANVLTF
D gene: TRBD1; clone size: .; J gene: TRBJ1-2; V gene: TRBV2; CDR3 DNA: TGTGCCAGCAGTGAAACAGGGGGATATGGCTACACCTTC; CDR3 protein: CASSETGGYGYTF
D gene: TRBD1; clone size: .; J gene: TRBJ2-2; V gene: TRBV7-2; CDR3 DNA: TGTGCCAGCAGCCCACAGGGGAGCACCGGGGAGCTGTTTTTT; CDR3 protein: CASSPQGSTGELFF
D gene: TRBD1; clone size: .; J gene: TRBJ2-4; V gene: TRBV27; CDR3 DNA: TGTGCCAGCAGTTTAAAGGGGGCCGGCAAAAACATTCAGTACTTC; CDR3 protein: CASSLKGAGKNIQYF
D gene: .; clone size: .; J gene: TRBJ1-1; V gene: TRBV5-1; CDR3 DNA: TGCGCCACCCAAACTACCGCAGGGTTGAACACTGAAGCTTTCTTT; CDR3 protein: CATQTTAGLNTEAFF
D gene: .; clone size: .; J gene: TRBJ2-7; V gene: TRBV19; CDR3 DNA: TGTGCCAGTAGGGGATCACAGGGGAGGTACGAGCAGTACTTC; CDR3 protein: CASRGSQGRYEQYF
D gene: .; clone size: .; J gene: TRBJ2-1; V gene: TRBV9; CDR3 DNA: TGTGCCAGCAGCGTAGCTACAGGGTTCTGGGTCGATGAGCAGTTCTTC; CDR3 protein: CASSVATGFWVDEQFF
D gene: TRBD1; clone size: .; J gene: TRBJ2-1; V gene: TRBV9; CDR3 DNA: TGTGCCAGCAGCGTAGGACAGGGCGACTACAATGAGCAGTTCTTC; CDR3 protein: CASSVGQGDYNEQFF
D gene: .; clone size: .; J gene: TRBJ2-2; V gene: TRBV4-3; CDR3 DNA: TGCGCCAGCAGCCGGATGGTTCCGGGAACCGGGGAGCTGTTTTTT; CDR3 protein: CASSRMVPGTGELFF
D gene: TRBD1; clone size: .; J gene: TRBJ2-2; V gene: TRBV5-4; CDR3 DNA: TGTGCCAGCAGCAACAATAACAGGGGCCCCGGGGAGCTGTTTTTT; CDR3 protein: CASSNNNRGPGELFF
D gene: .; clone size: few; J gene: TRBJ1-1; V gene: TRBV21-1; CDR3 DNA: TGTGCCAGCAGCAGGACCGACAGGGAGAACACTGAAGCTTTCTTT; CDR3 protein: CASSRTDRENTEAFF
D gene: TRBD1; clone size: .; J gene: TRBJ1-2; V gene: TRBV9; CDR3 DNA: TGTGCCAGCAGCAAACGGGACAGAGGAACCCAAAACTATGGCTACACCTTC; CDR3 protein: CASSKRDRGTQNYGYTF
D gene: .; clone size: .; J gene: TRBJ2-7; V gene: TRBV2; CDR3 DNA: TGTGCCAGCAGTGAAGCGGTGAGGGAGCAGTACTTC; CDR3 protein: CASSEAVREQYF
D gene: .; clone size: .; J gene: TRBJ2-5; V gene: TRBV14; CDR3 DNA: TGTGCCAGCAGCCAAGGGGCAGGAGGGACCCAGTACTTC; CDR3 protein: CASSQGAGGTQYF
D gene: .; clone size: .; J gene: TRBJ1-2; V gene: TRBV6-1; CDR3 DNA: TGTGCCAGCAGTGAAATCCGGCAGGCCCAGGGCTATGGCTACACCTTC; CDR3 protein: CASSEIRQAQGYGYTF
D gene: TRBD2; clone size: .; J gene: TRBJ2-2; V gene: TRBV4-1; CDR3 DNA: TGCGCCAGCAGCCAAGTCCGGGGACTAGCGGGAGGGCGAACCGGGGAGCTGTTTTTT; CDR3 protein: CASSQVRGLAGGRTGELFF
D gene: TRBD1; clone size: .; J gene: TRBJ1-2; V gene: TRBV2; CDR3 DNA: TGTGCCAGCAGTAAAGGACAGGGAGCTAACTATGGCTACACCTTC; CDR3 protein: CASSKGQGANYGYTF
D gene: TRBD2; clone size: once; J gene: TRBJ2-1; V gene: TRBV29-1; CDR3 DNA: TGCAGCGTCGAATGGACTAGCGGGAGGGCCAAGGGTGAGCAGTTCTTC; CDR3 protein: CSVEWTSGRAKGEQFF
D gene: .; clone size: once; J gene: TRBJ2-7; V gene: TRBV12-3/TRBV12-4; CDR3 DNA: TGTGCCAGCAGCAGGAACTACGAGCAGTACTTC; CDR3 protein: CASSRNYEQYF
D gene: .; clone size: few; J gene: TRBJ2-2; V gene: TRBV5-1; CDR3 DNA: TGCGCCAGCAGCTTGACGGGACATAACACCGGGGAGCTGTTTTTT; CDR3 protein: CASSLTGHNTGELFF
D gene: TRBD1; clone size: .; J gene: TRBJ1-2; V gene: TRBV10-3; CDR3 DNA: TGTGCCATCAGTGATCCGGGACAGGGTTATGGCTACACCTTC; CDR3 protein: CAISDPGQGYGYTF
D gene: TRBD1; clone size: .; J gene: TRBJ1-1; V gene: TRBV6-5; CDR3 DNA: TGTGCCAGCGGACGACAGGGGTCGGGGAACACTGAAGCTTTCTTT; CDR3 protein: CASGRQGSGNTEAFF
D gene: .; clone size: .; J gene: TRBJ2-2; V gene: TRBV18; CDR3 DNA: TGTGCCAGCTCACCGAGGCAGAACACCGGGGAGCTGTTTTTT; CDR3 protein: CASSPRQNTGELFF
D gene: .; clone size: .; J gene: TRBJ1-1; V gene: TRBV19; CDR3 DNA: TGTGCCAGTAGTTCCGGGGGAAGTATCGGTTCTGAAGCTTTCTTT; CDR3 protein: CASSSGGSIGSEAFF
D gene: TRBD2; clone size: .; J gene: TRBJ2-1; V gene: TRBV6-2/TRBV6-3; CDR3 DNA: TGTGCCAGCAGTTACTCCCCTAGCGGGGGCTCCTACAATGAGCAGTTCTTC; CDR3 protein: CASSYSPSGGSYNEQFF
D gene: .; clone size: .; J gene: TRBJ2-2; V gene: TRBV6-5; CDR3 DNA: TGTGCCAGCTCTCAGGGTAGCACCGGGGAGCTGTTTTTT; CDR3 protein: CASSQGSTGELFF
D gene: .; clone size: .; J gene: TRBJ1-4; V gene: TRBV3-1/TRBV3-2; CDR3 DNA: TGTGCCAGCAGCCACCGACTTCCATCAGCAACTAATGAAAAACTGTTTTTT; CDR3 protein: CASSHRLPSATNEKLFF
D gene: TRBD1; clone size: few; J gene: TRBJ1-3; V gene: TRBV19; CDR3 DNA: TGTGCCAGTAGCCACAGGGGGCAAGTTGGAAACACCATATATTTT; CDR3 protein: CASSHRGQVGNTIYF
D gene: .; clone size: .; J gene: TRBJ1-1; V gene: TRBV28; CDR3 DNA: TGTGCCAGCAGTGCCCCAGGTCTCAATTATGAAGCTTTCTTT; CDR3 protein: CASSAPGLNYEAFF
D gene: TRBD1; clone size: .; J gene: TRBJ2-3; V gene: TRBV5-1; CDR3 DNA: TGCGCCAGCAGCTTGCGACAGGGGGGAGATACGCAGTATTTT; CDR3 protein: CASSLRQGGDTQYF
D gene: .; clone size: .; J gene: TRBJ2-3; V gene: TRBV2; CDR3 DNA: TGTGCCAGCCAACGGGTTTACACAGATACGCAGTATTTT; CDR3 protein: CASQRVYTDTQYF
D gene: .; clone size: few; J gene: TRBJ2-7; V gene: TRBV19; CDR3 DNA: TGTGCCAGTAGTAGAAACCCCAGCTACGAGCAGTACTTC; CDR3 protein: CASSRNPSYEQYF
D gene: .; clone size: .; J gene: TRBJ2-3; V gene: TRBV15; CDR3 DNA: TGTGCCACCAGCAGGTACACAGATACGCAGTATTTT; CDR3 protein: CATSRYTDTQYF
D gene: TRBD1; clone size: once; J gene: TRBJ1-6; V gene: TRBV6-6; CDR3 DNA: TGTGCCAGCAGTCCCCGGGACAGGGGGGGTCAAATTTCACCCCTCCACTTT; CDR3 protein: CASSPRDRGGQISPLHF
D gene: TRBD1; clone size: .; J gene: TRBJ2-5; V gene: TRBV7-9; CDR3 DNA: TGTGCCAGCAGCTTCGGGACAGGGGGCGGCGGGACCCAGTACTTC; CDR3 protein: CASSFGTGGGGTQYF
D gene: .; clone size: .; J gene: TRBJ2-3; V gene: TRBV19; CDR3 DNA: TGTGCCAGTAGTCCACGGGGGTATAGCACAGATACGCAGTATTTT; CDR3 protein: CASSPRGYSTDTQYF
D gene: TRBD1; clone size: .; J gene: TRBJ2-1; V gene: TRBV6-6; CDR3 DNA: TGTGCCATTGGGACAGGGGAGTTCAATGAGCAGTTCTTC; CDR3 protein: CAIGTGEFNEQFF
D gene: TRBD2; clone size: .; J gene: TRBJ2-1; V gene: TRBV6-5; CDR3 DNA: TGTGCCAGCAGTTACGGGACTAGCGTCAACAATGAGCAGTTCTTC; CDR3 protein: CASSYGTSVNNEQFF
D gene: .; clone size: .; J gene: TRBJ2-5; V gene: TRBV19; CDR3 DNA: TGTGCCAGTAGTTCCGACAGAGGTTCGGGAGAGACCCAGTACTTC; CDR3 protein: CASSSDRGSGETQYF
D gene: TRBD2; clone size: .; J gene: TRBJ2-1; V gene: TRBV4-1; CDR3 DNA: TGCGCCAGCAGCCAAGCCACGACTCGGACTAGCGGCAATGAGCAGTTCTTC; CDR3 protein: CASSQATTRTSGNEQFF
D gene: TRBD1; clone size: .; J gene: TRBJ1-1; V gene: TRBV19; CDR3 DNA: TGTGCCAGTAGTTTTCCTGGACAGGCGAACACTGAAGCTTTCTTT; CDR3 protein: CASSFPGQANTEAFF
D gene: .; clone size: .; J gene: TRBJ2-7; V gene: TRBV5-4; CDR3 DNA: TGTGCCAGCAGCGTAAGGAGGAGCCCCGCAGAGCAGTACTTC; CDR3 protein: CASSVRRSPAEQYF
D gene: TRBD2; clone size: .; J gene: TRBJ2-5; V gene: TRBV2; CDR3 DNA: TGTGCCAGCAGGGGGGGGACTAGCGGGAGGGCCTGGACCCAGTACTTC; CDR3 protein: CASRGGTSGRAWTQYF
D gene: .; clone size: .; J gene: TRBJ1-2; V gene: TRBV5-1; CDR3 DNA: TGCGCCAGCAGCTTGCCCGACAGCTATGGCTACACCTTC; CDR3 protein: CASSLPDSYGYTF
D gene: .; clone size: .; J gene: TRBJ2-7; V gene: TRBV20-1; CDR3 DNA: TGCAGTGCTAGGGGAGAATTGGAGCAGTACTTC; CDR3 protein: CSARGELEQYF